Presented here are 2 T cell receptor beta chains from one specimen sequenced in a study of OX40 agonist ivuxolimab in advanced cancers. The protocol was immunoSEQ multiplex PCR, while the TCRdb copy is restricted to in-frame clones and leaves out a portion. Among under 85,000 clones, 91% were seen once, and the ten largest hold 0.31%. The source material was CD4+ or CD8+ T cells sorted from blood, sampled in a trial of the OX40 agonist ivuxolimab. These TCRs come from an adult with an advanced solid tumor such as melanoma, head and neck, liver or kidney cancer.

This chain connects TRBV27 to TRBJ2-2, with D possibly TRBD2 on 6 matching bases. V dropped 6 bases and J dropped 4 bases, with 12 bases sitting between them. CDR1 and CDR2 (germline): MNHEY, SMNVEV (reference sequence). This CDR3 comprises 14 residues. The CDR3 sequence is CASRPSGGTGELFF. For the CDR3, the DNA is TGTGCCAGCAGACCGTCCGGGGGCACCGGGGAGCTGTTTTTT.

The chain carries TRBV5-1 and TRBJ1-2, with TRBD1 matching 8 bases. The CDR3 has 14 residues. The germline V gene encodes CDR1 SGHRS and CDR2 YFSETQ. Unmatched junction bases numbered 3, after V lost 1 base and J lost 4 bases. The CDR3 is CASSLITGGYGYTF. DNA for the CDR3: TGCGCCAGCAGCTTGATAACAGGGGGCTATGGCTACACCTTC. The full variable domain, its missing parts supplied by reference TRBV5-1 and TRBJ1-2, is KAGVTQTPRYLIKTRGQQVTLSCSPISGHRSVSWYQQTPGQGLQFLFEYFSETQRNKGNFPGRFSGRQFSNSRSEMNVSTLELGDSALYLCASSLITGGYGYTFGSGTRLTVV.